This TCR beta chain appears in the sequencing data of a study of T cell responses to AZD1222 COVID-19 vaccine (dated by TCRdb to the early 2020s). Background for the entire study: AZD1222 recipients given second doses at about 4 weeks or at about 12 weeks were pooled, since spike-specific TCR depth and breadth were not found to differ between the two schedules. TCR sequencing covered some 250 trial participants: 207 given two doses of AZD1222 and 26 given two doses of MenACWY control vaccine. Trial participants were enrolled by age into subgroups of 18-55, 56-69 and 70-plus years, and around 150, 28 and 57 TCR-sequenced participants, respectively, were included in these subgroups. What the authors observed across the whole study: Vaccine-associated CD4 TCRs spanned the whole spike protein, with dominant responses in regions 160-218 and 743-854. The 56-69-year group was small, and its depth increase did not reach significance, likely because of low power. A significant rise in spike-specific TCR breadth and depth was observed after two AZD1222 doses relative to day 0 and relative to MenACWY recipients. Conclusions about previously exposed vaccinees are limited because only five to seven AZD1222 recipients were SARS-CoV-2 seropositive at baseline. Participants were mostly white British and included more females than males, and it was suggested by the authors that clonal diversity may have been underestimated. Reportedly, almost half of the unique spike-specific TCRs recognized epitopes lying outside the regions that are mutated in the B.1.351 and B.1.1.7 variants. Because no day 14 peak-response samples were available, repertoires were characterized only after the peak T cell response.

Inclusive of the bounding cysteine and phenylalanine, the CDR3 is 15 residues long. The entry retains the CDR3 DNA only, 45 bases that are in frame from base 1. Looking up the germline V gene yields CDR1 SGDLS and CDR2 YYNGEE. Unmatched junction bases come to 5, with V trimmed by 4 bases and J by 4 bases. The label giving this sample's time point can be read as: baseline before first vaccination. The vaccinee samples were drawn from two UK trials, COV001 and COV002, one of which was a single-blind randomized controlled phase 2/3 trial testing AZD1222 (ChAdOx1 nCoV-19) in healthy adults. For TCRbeta chain sequencing, PBMC samples from trial participants were taken at day 0 and at day 28 after the second dose. The CDR3 regions of human TCRbeta chains were analyzed by immunosequencing. Turning to the authors' computational methods: Repertoire TCRs were checked for matches against a reference library of SARS-CoV-2-specific TCRs that had been generated using the MIRA antigen-specificity platform. Breadth was defined as the fraction of unique TCRs that were SARS-CoV-2-associated, and depth was defined as the fraction of total T cells that were SARS-CoV-2-associated. Using the MIRA data, each spike-specific TCR was mapped to the spike region that the TCR reacts to and placed in a CD4 or CD8 class. Log10-transformed breadth and depth values were compared by one-way ANOVA with Sidak's multiple comparisons tests. As stored in TCRdb, this immuneACCESS dataset retains in-frame rearrangements with V and J assigned. A fraction of the clones does not appear; measured against another copy, unresolved V genes explain less than half of the discrepancy, and the remainder lacks a known reason. V and J calls plus clone size are reproduced from that table; the DNA served to infer D and trimming. The table for this sample lists roughly 180,000 clones; 90% of them were counted only once. The ten most abundant clones make up approximately 2.8% of the sample.

With respect to this clone: It has no known antigen specificity. Base qualities were left out, and no much larger clone turns up one base away.

The TCR originated in an adult in good health. The rearrangement joined TRBV9 to TRBJ1-6; the central 7 bases match TRBD1. Sequenced here: peripheral blood, sampled on day 0 of AZD1222 vaccination. The CDR3 reads as follows: CASSTQTGYNSPLHF. The nucleotides are TGTGCCAGCAGCACCCAGACAGGGTATAATTCACCCCTCCACTTT.